This record covers a single T cell receptor beta chain. Its antigen is unknown. No base quality information exists; no much larger clone differs at one position. TCRbeta CDR3 regions were amplified from genomic DNA by means of the immunoSEQ Assay, a bias-controlled multiplex PCR. In the paper's pipeline: The number of nucleated cells in each sample was estimated by amplification of reference gene primers within the assay. To quantify the absolute abundance of each unique TCRbeta CDR3 rearrangement, sequence reads were collapsed and filtered. Productive Simpson clonality was computed per sample as the square root of Simpson's diversity index over productive rearrangements. In TCRdb, the immuneACCESS table is reduced to in-frame sequences with V and J assigned. These tables do not hold every clone; where another copy was compared, an unresolved V gene accounts for under half, and the others remain unexplained. The V and J calls and clone size were taken over from that table, and D and trimming were inferred from the DNA. In all, the sample holds around 200,000 clones, and 85% to 90% of those were seen once. In total, the top ten clones hold about 2% of the sample.

These data originate in a study of blood T cell repertoires in COVID-19 (TCRdb year 2020). Background for the entire study: The collaborator samples originated in the United States, Italy and Spain and spanned the acute and convalescent phases of COVID-19. The prospective study material was composed of cDNA or gDNA derived from T cells, B-cell-depleted T cells, or PBMCs. Deeply sampled blood TCRbeta repertoires from subjects exposed to, actively infected with, or recovered from COVID-19 were included in the dataset. The repertoires were made available in a free public database intended to serve as a resource for research on the immune response to SARS-CoV-2. Samples came from the ongoing ImmuneRACE study (first 160 participants) plus 1,254 subjects from 6 global collaborators. The sample metadata nearly always contained a de-identified subject ID, COVID-19 status, age in years and sex. Where available, HLA class I and class II types were obtained from metadata supplied by the sample provider rather than from assay-based typing. Study-wide conclusions, independent of this receptor: The quantity of clinical and demographic metadata differed by source and by participant and was supplied without curation.

The germline V gene yields SGHDN for CDR1 and FVKESK for CDR2. Unmatched junction bases come to 4, with V trimmed by 1 base and J by 4 bases. The CDR3 holds 16 amino acids from the cysteine to the phenylalanine. Only the CDR3 part of the read is kept: 48 bases, read in frame from the first base. Each collaborating institution followed its own protocols to collect whole blood in K2EDTA tubes. For TCRbeta analysis, collaborators shipped samples as frozen whole blood, isolated PBMCs, or DNA extracted from either of those sample types. The TCR was taken from a woman aged 45-60 years with acute or convalescent COVID-19. The sample taken for sequencing was peripheral blood. The chain was built from TRBV14 and TRBJ2-1, with 10 bases matching TRBD2. In nucleotides, the sequence is TGTGCCAGCAGCCAAGGAGCGGGAGGGAGGTACAATGAGCAGTTCTTC. The encoded protein is CASSQGAGGRYNEQFF.